This T cell receptor (beta chain) derives from a study of response to subunit inactivated influenza vaccine (dated by TCRdb to about 2018). Describing the broader study: Deep quantitative T cell receptor repertoire profiling was used in the study to track responses to a trivalent subunit inactivated influenza vaccine. What the study reported, not specific to this receptor: It was suggested by the authors that each seasonal influenza vaccination may recruit only a limited number of new T cells.

As concerns this clonotype: The antigen it binds to is not known. Base qualities are not at hand, and no much larger clone is one base apart.

The germline V gene sets CDR1 to MGHRA and CDR2 to YSYEKL. A distance of 13 bases separates the germline ends of V and J, which lose 4 bases and 6 bases respectively. The CDR3 holds 14 amino acids from the cysteine to the phenylalanine. Of all the DNA, just the CDR3 is kept, 42 bases in frame from base 1. Library preparation was by RT-PCR. Instrument used: Illumina HiSeq 2500. TCRdb applied fastp at Q25 and MiXCR to the public reads, then kept only in-frame beta chains. For every CDR3 protein sequence, its rows merge into one entry that carries the most common genes and DNA. The sample has more than 700,000 distinct CDR3 sequences on record, about 20% of them singletons. The ten largest clones add up to roughly a tenth of the sample.

Recombination linked TRBV4-1 to TRBJ1-5, and the D gene may be TRBD1, 5 bases matching. The specimen was PBMCs from blood, collected 5 days after vaccination. The TCR originated in a man aged 50 to 59 who received an inactivated influenza vaccine. Donor details come from another sample of the same person, matched by shared clones. The base sequence is TGCGCCAGCAGCCCGGGGGGGATAGGTCAGCCCCAGCATTTT. This yields the protein CASSPGGIGQPQHF.